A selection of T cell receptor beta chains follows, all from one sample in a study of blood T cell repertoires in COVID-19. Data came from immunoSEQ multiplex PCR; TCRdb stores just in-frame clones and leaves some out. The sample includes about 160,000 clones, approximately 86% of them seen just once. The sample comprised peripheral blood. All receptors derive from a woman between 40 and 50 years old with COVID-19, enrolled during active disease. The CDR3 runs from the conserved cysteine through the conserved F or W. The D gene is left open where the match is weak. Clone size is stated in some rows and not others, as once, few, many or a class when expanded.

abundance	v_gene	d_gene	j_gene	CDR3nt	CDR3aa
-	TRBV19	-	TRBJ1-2	TGTGCCAGTAGTACCACAACAGGGATCTATGGCTACACCTTC	CASSTTTGIYGYTF
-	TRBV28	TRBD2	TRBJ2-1	TGTGCCAGCAGCCTGACTAGCGGGAGACGGAGCTCCTACAATGAGCAGTTCTTC	CASSLTSGRRSSYNEQFF
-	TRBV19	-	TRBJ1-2	TGTGCCAGACCAGGGGCGAATGGCTACACCTTC	CARPGANGYTF
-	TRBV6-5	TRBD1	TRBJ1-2	TGTGCCAGCAGCTACAGGGGTGCTGGCTACACCTTC	CASSYRGAGYTF
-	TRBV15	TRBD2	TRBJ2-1	TGTGCCACCAGCAGAGATAGACTAGCGGTTTACAATGAGCAGTTCTTC	CATSRDRLAVYNEQFF
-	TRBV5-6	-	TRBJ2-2	TGTGCCAGCAGCCAACCAGGGGCAGCGAACACCGGGGAGCTGTTTTTT	CASSQPGAANTGELFF
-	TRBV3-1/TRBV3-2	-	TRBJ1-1	TGTGCCAGCAGCCAAGACAAAGCTTTCTTT	CASSQDKAFF
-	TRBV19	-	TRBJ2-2	TGTGCCAGTATCCATGGGGGACAGAACACCGGGGAGCTGTTTTTT	CASIHGGQNTGELFF
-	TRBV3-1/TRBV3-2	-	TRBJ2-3	TGTGCCAGCAGCCAAGAGACTCGGGGTTTGACAGATACGCAGTATTTT	CASSQETRGLTDTQYF
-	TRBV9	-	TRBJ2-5	TGTGCCAGCAGCGGAGGGGGGACTACCGGATCCCAGTACTTC	CASSGGGTTGSQYF
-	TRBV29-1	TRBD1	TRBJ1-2	TGCAGCGTTGCGGGACAGTATGGCTACACCTTC	CSVAGQYGYTF
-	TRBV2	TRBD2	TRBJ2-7	TGTGCCAGCAGCGCTGGCCTTAGCGGGAGATTGAACGAGCAGTACTTC	CASSAGLSGRLNEQYF
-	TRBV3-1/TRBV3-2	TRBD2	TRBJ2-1	TGTGCCAGCAGCCCGAGGACTAGCGGGTTGTACAATGAGCAGTTCTTC	CASSPRTSGLYNEQFF
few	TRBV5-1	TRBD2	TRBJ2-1	TGCGCCAGCTCTGCGGCCTTGGTAGCGGGGCTGGATGAGCAGTTCTTC	CASSAALVAGLDEQFF
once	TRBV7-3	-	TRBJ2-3	TGTGCCAGCAGCCCAGGGGCTACCTACACAGATACGCAGTATTTT	CASSPGATYTDTQYF
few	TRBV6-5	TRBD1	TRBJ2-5	TGTGCCAGCAGTTGGACAGGGCAAGAGACCCAGTACTTC	CASSWTGQETQYF
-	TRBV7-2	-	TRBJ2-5	TGTGCCAGCAGCTTAGAAACCAACTCGCCCCAATCTAGGTACTTC	CASSLETNSPQSRYF
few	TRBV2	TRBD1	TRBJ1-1	TGTGCCAGCAGTGAAGCACCTCCGAGACAGGGAGGTGAAGCTTTCTTT	CASSEAPPRQGGEAFF
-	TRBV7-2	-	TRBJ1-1	TGTGCCAGCAGCTTAGGGGGACTGGGAGTAGCTTTCTTT	CASSLGGLGVAFF
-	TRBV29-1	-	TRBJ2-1	TGCAGCGTTGTGGTAGTTTCGGGTGAGCAGTTCTTC	CSVVVVSGEQFF
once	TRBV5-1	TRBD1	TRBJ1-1	TGCGCCAGCAGCTATGGGACAGCTCACACTGAAGCTTTCTTT	CASSYGTAHTEAFF
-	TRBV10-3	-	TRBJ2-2	TGTGCCATCAGTGAAGGACAGCAAAAAAACACCGGGGAGCTGTTTTTT	CAISEGQQKNTGELFF
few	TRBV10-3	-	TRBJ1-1	TGTGCCATCACCGTTGGGGCTTCCACTGAAGCTTTCTTT	CAITVGASTEAFF
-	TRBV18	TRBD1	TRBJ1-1	TGTGCCAGCTCACCACGGGACAGGGTCTTTATGTCGGCTTTCTTT	CASSPRDRVFMSAFF
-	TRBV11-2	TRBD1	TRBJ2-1	TGTGCCAGCAGCTCCCGGGACAGGGTATACGCTGAGCAGTTCTTC	CASSSRDRVYAEQFF
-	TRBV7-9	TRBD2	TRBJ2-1	TGTGCCAGCAGCTCAAGTTCGGGCGGGAGGGCCCTCAATGAGCAGTTCTTC	CASSSSSGGRALNEQFF
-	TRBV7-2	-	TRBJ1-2	TGTGCCAGCAGCCCCTTACACGGGTCTAACTATGGCTACACCTTC	CASSPLHGSNYGYTF
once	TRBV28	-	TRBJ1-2	TGTGCCAGCAGTCGAGGGCCCTATGGCTACACCTTC	CASSRGPYGYTF
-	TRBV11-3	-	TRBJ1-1	TGTGCCAGCAGCTTAGTTTGGGCAGTTGAAGCTTTCTTT	CASSLVWAVEAFF
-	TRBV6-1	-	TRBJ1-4	TGTGCCAGCAGTGAAGTGGCAGGCGTCGAAAAACTGTTTTTT	CASSEVAGVEKLFF
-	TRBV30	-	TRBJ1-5	TGTGCCTGGGGGGAGGGGTTAAAGAATCAGCCCCAGCATTTT	CAWGEGLKNQPQHF
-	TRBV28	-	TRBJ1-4	TGTGCCAGCAGCCGGGTGGGGAGTGAAAAACTGTTTTTT	CASSRVGSEKLFF
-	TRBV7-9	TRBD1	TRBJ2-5	TGTGCCAGCAGCCAAAGGGACAGGGAGGGAGAGACCCAGTACTTC	CASSQRDREGETQYF
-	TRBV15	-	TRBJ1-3	TGTGCCACCAGCAGAAAAATAGGAGCTGGAAACACCATATATTTT	CATSRKIGAGNTIYF
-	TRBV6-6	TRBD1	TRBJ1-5	TGTGCCAGCAGTACAGGGGATCAGCCCCAGCATTTT	CASSTGDQPQHF
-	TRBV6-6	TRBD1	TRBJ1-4	TGTGCCAGCATGGGACAGGGCGGTGAAAAACTGTTTTTT	CASMGQGGEKLFF
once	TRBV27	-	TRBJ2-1	TGTGCCAGCAGTTACGTAACTGGTCGAAAGCAGTTCTTC	CASSYVTGRKQFF
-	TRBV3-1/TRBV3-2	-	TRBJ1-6	TGTGCCAGCAGCCGAGAATCGAATTCACCCCTCCACTTT	CASSRESNSPLHF
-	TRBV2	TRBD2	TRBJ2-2	TGTGCCAGCAGTGGGGAGACTAGCGGTTTCGACACCGGGGAGCTGTTTTTT	CASSGETSGFDTGELFF
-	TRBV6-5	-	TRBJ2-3	TGTGCCAGCAAGGGGGGGGTCAGCACAGATACGCAGTATTTT	CASKGGVSTDTQYF
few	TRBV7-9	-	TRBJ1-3	TGTGCCAGCAGCTTAGCGCGCGGGATAGCTGGAAACACCATATATTTT	CASSLARGIAGNTIYF